The 10 T cell receptor beta chains presented below share a single source sample, sequenced in a study of T-cell memory formation after mild COVID-19. Using its own MiXCR run on the 5' RACE reads, TCRdb lists one record per CDR3 protein. The data contain hundreds of thousands of distinct CDR3 sequences, around a sixth of them seen just once; the ten biggest clones take up under 25%. The sequencing sample was made of PBMCs or a T cell subset sorted from them (not recorded which). These receptors all come from a man aged 18 to 30 who had mild COVID-19 (a few samples of this study predate the infection). Cell type and time point are not known.

CDR3 DNA sequence: TGTGCCAGCAGTTCAGGTGTGGAGTCATGGAATGAGCAGTTCTTC. Protein: CASSSGVESWNEQFF. The V and J genes are TRBV6-6 and TRBJ2-1; D is uncertain. V was shortened by 4 bases and J by 7 bases, with 17 bases between the two germline ends. CDR3 length equals 15 residues. Germline values: CDR1 MNHNY, CDR2 SVGAGI (reference sequence).

This clonotype was counted between two and nine times. The gene calls are TRBV6-1 and TRBJ2-3; 9 nucleotides match TRBD2. CDR1 MNHNS and CDR2 SASEGT come from the germline V gene. V lost 6 bases and J lost 13; bases outside the gene matches: 8. The CDR3 has 12 amino acids. In DNA, the CDR3 is TGTGCCAGCAGGGGACCCGGGACTAGCAAGTATTTT. This translates into CASRGPGTSKYF.

The chain carries TRBV7-6 and TRBJ1-2; TRBD1 matches at 7 bases. The germline V gene has CDR1 SGHVS and CDR2 FNYEAQ. V shed 1 base, J shed 4 bases, and the junction held 9 bases outside the gene matches. The CDR3 is made up of 16 amino acids. The CDR3 loop is CASSLGYPGQFYGYTF. The CDR3 DNA reads as TGTGCCAGCAGCTTAGGTTACCCGGGACAGTTCTATGGCTACACCTTC. Using reference TRBV7-6 and TRBJ1-2 for the parts outside the CDR3, the full variable domain is GAGVSQSPRYKVTKRGQDVALRCDPISGHVSLYWYRQALGQGPEFLTYFNYEAQQDKSGLPNDRFSAERPEGSISTLTIQRTEQRDSAMYRCASSLGYPGQFYGYTFGSGTRLTVV.

This clonotype turned up a few times. This sequence joins TRBV20-1 and TRBJ2-7; perhaps D is TRBD1 or TRBD2 (5 bases each). Germline V gene lookup returns CDR1 DFQATT and CDR2 SNEGSKA (reference sequence). CDR3 size: 13 residues. V lost 1 base to trimming and J lost 6 bases, with 13 bases between them. The CDR3 region is CSARGGDLAEQYF. Written as DNA, the CDR3 is TGCAGTGCTAGAGGAGGGGACCTCGCCGAGCAGTACTTC.

On this clonotype itself: Germline and junction disagree at one end, which may indicate a read error. The genes are TRBV7-8 and TRBJ1-5, with D unclear. Germline V gene lookup returns CDR1 SGHVS and CDR2 FQNEAQ. The CDR3 is 12 amino acids. CDR3 protein: CASSLGDQPKHF. The CDR3 region has the DNA TGTGCCAGCAGCTTAGGGGATCAGCCCAAGCATTTT.

The genes are TRBV7-9 and TRBJ1-2, with a possible D match to TRBD1 (6 bases). Germline V lookup: CDR1 SEHNR, CDR2 FQNEAQ (reference sequence). Trimming took off 5 bases at V and 6 bases at J, with 19 bases between the two ends. The CDR3 consists of 15 residues. CDR3 sequence: CASSLVGGNQDGYTF. CDR3 nucleotide sequence: TGTGCCAGCAGCCTAGTAGGGGGTAACCAGGATGGCTACACCTTC. The full variable domain, its missing parts supplied by reference TRBV7-9 and TRBJ1-2, is DTGVSQNPRHKITKRGQNVTFRCDPISEHNRLYWYRQTLGQGPEFLTYFQNEAQLEKSRLLSDRFSAERPKGSFSTLEIQRTEQGDSAMYLCASSLVGGNQDGYTFGSGTRLTVV.

There are many counts of this clonotype. This chain uses TRBV7-8 with TRBJ2-2; the D gene is possibly TRBD1 (6 bases). The CDR3 consists of 14 residues. Looked up from germline, CDR1 is SGHVS and CDR2 is FQNEAQ. With 5 bases removed from V and 8 bases from J, the gap between germline ends came to 15 bases. The CDR3 region is CASSRNTGSGELFF. CDR3 sequence (DNA): TGTGCCAGCAGCCGAAATACAGGGTCGGGGGAGCTGTTTTTT.

The gene calls are TRBV7-9 and TRBJ2-7, with a possible D match to TRBD1 (6 bases). Trimming took 2 bases from V and 0 from J, leaving 8 bases between them. Germline lookup yields CDR1 SEHNR and CDR2 FQNEAQ (reference sequence). The CDR3 is made up of 14 amino acids. The CDR3 DNA reads as TGTGCCAGCAGCTTAATGGACAGCTCCTACGAGCAGTACTTC. It yields the protein CASSLMDSSYEQYF. Full variable domain (missing parts from reference TRBV7-9 and TRBJ2-7): DTGVSQNPRHKITKRGQNVTFRCDPISEHNRLYWYRQTLGQGPEFLTYFQNEAQLEKSRLLSDRFSAERPKGSFSTLEIQRTEQGDSAMYLCASSLMDSSYEQYFGPGTRLTVT.

This clonotype was observed a handful of times. The chain uses TRBV28 and TRBJ1-1; tentatively, D is TRBD1 (5 bases). There are 13 residues in the CDR3. CDR1 is MDHEN and CDR2 is SYDVKM in the germline V gene. V was trimmed by 2 bases and J by 4 bases, leaving 8 bases between them. The CDR3 nucleotides are TGTGCCAGCAGTTTACCAGGGTCCACTGAAGCTTTCTTT. Translating it yields CASSLPGSTEAFF.

This clonotype was detected only a few times. V and J are TRBV14 and TRBJ2-5, with D tentatively TRBD1 (6 bases). CDR1 is SGHDN and CDR2 is FVKESK in the germline V gene. This CDR3 has 16 amino acids. Trimming took off 2 bases at V and 2 bases at J, with 15 bases between the two ends. The DNA for the CDR3 is TGTGCCAGCAGCCAAAACCTAGGACAGCCTCAAGAGACCCAGTACTTC. Protein sequence: CASSQNLGQPQETQYF.